The TCR beta chain described here comes from a study of cytomegalovirus exposure and HLA in healthy donors. Broader study findings: In a later analysis, at a false discovery rate of 0.05, roughly 18,000 TCR beta sequences were associated with HLA alleles.

As to this clone: Its specificity is unknown.

The CDR3 contains 14 residues. Germline trimming cut 3 bases from V and 2 bases from J; bases unmatched to any gene: 1. Germline-derived CDR1 and CDR2 are SSHAT and FNYEAQ (reference sequence). 13 Jbeta primers and 60 Vbeta primers were used for the PCR. Measured with immunoSEQ multiplex PCR; TCRdb has only the in-frame clones, and not every one. The sample lists over 150,000 clones; roughly 80% were seen once. This rearrangement joins TRBV7-7 to TRBJ2-3; TRBD1 matches 8 bases. The sequence came from a male donor in good health and CMV-seronegative. Sequencing used PBMCs. Here the CDR3 DNA reads TGTGCCAGCAGCTTGGACAGGGCCACAGATACGCAGTATTTT. Amino acid sequence: CASSLDRATDTQYF.